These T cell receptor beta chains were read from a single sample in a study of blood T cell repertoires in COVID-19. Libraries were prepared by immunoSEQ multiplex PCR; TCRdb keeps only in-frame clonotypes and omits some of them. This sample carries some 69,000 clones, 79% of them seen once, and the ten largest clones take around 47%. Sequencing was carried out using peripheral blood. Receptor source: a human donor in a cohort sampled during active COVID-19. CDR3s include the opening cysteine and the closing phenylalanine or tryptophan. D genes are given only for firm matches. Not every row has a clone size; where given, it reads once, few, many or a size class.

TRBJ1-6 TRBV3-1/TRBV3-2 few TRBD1 TGTGCCAGCAGCCGCGGGTTCGGGGACAGCTCTTCACCCCTCCACTTT CASSRGFGDSSSPLHF
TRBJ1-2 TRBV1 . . TGCACCAGCAGCCAAGTCCGACAGGGGGTACGCGAGGGCTACACCTTC CTSSQVRQGVREGYTF
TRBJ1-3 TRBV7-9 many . TGTGCCAGCAGCTTAGTGGGGGACATTCGGTCTGGAAACACCATATATTTT CASSLVGDIRSGNTIYF
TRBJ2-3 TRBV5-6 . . TGTGCCAGCAGCGTGACTAGTCTCACAGATACGCAGTATTTT CASSVTSLTDTQYF
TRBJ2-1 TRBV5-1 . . TGCGCCAGCAGAGTCACGGGGGAAGGATACAATGAGCAGTTCTTC CASRVTGEGYNEQFF
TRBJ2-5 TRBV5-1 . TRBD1 TGCGCCAGCAGCTTGGTGGGACAGCACCAAGAGACCCAGTACTTC CASSLVGQHQETQYF
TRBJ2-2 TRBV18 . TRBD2 TGTGCCAGCTCACCACCTAGCGGGGGAAACACCGGGGAGCTGTTTTTT CASSPPSGGNTGELFF
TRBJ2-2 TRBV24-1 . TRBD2 TGTGCCACCAGTGATTCGACTAGCGGGACCAGCGGGGAGCTGTTTTTT CATSDSTSGTSGELFF
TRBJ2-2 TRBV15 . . TGTGCCACCAGCAGAGATCACATCGGGGAGCTGTTTTTT CATSRDHIGELFF
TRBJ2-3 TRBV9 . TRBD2 TGTGCCAGCAGCCCACGGGGGGGCGTGACAGATACGCAGTATTTT CASSPRGGVTDTQYF
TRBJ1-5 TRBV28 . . TGTGCCAGCAGATCGACAGGAAACAATCAGCCCCAGCATTTT CASRSTGNNQPQHF
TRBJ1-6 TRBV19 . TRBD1 TGTGCCAGTAGTACCGGGACAGGGCTGGCTTCGGGTTCACCCCTCCACTTT CASSTGTGLASGSPLHF
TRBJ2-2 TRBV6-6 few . TGTGCCAGCAGTTACCGACTCCGTTCGAACACCGGGGAGCTGTTTTTT CASSYRLRSNTGELFF
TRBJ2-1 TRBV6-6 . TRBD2 TGTGCCAGCAAACTAGGACTAGCGGAATACAATGAGCAGTTCTTC CASKLGLAEYNEQFF
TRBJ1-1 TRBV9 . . TGTGCCAGCAGCGTGACGGCTGGGGAGACTGAAGCTTTCTTT CASSVTAGETEAFF
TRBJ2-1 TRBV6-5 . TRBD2 TGTGCCAGCATTTCCGGGACTAGCGGTTACAATGAGCAGTTCTTC CASISGTSGYNEQFF
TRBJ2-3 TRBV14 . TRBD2 TGTGCCAGCAGCCTAATAGCGGGAGGCACAGATACGCAGTATTTT CASSLIAGGTDTQYF
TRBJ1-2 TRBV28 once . TGTGCCACCCCAAGCGGCAACTATGGCTACACCTTC CATPSGNYGYTF
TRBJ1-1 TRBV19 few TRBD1 TGTGCCAGTAGTCTACAGGGGGCGGGGACTGAAGCTTTCTTT CASSLQGAGTEAFF
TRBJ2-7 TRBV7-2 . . TGTGCCAGCAGCTCCTCAGGGGCTATCTACTACGAGCAGTACTTC CASSSSGAIYYEQYF
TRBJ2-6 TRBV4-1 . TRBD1 TGCGCCAGCAGCCGAACCGGGACAGAAGACTCTGGGGCCAACGTCCTGACTTTC CASSRTGTEDSGANVLTF
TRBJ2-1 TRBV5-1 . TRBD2 TGCGCCAGCAGCTCGGGGGGGTGGCCCTACAATGAGCAGTTCTTC CASSSGGWPYNEQFF
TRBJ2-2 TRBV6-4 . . TGTGCCAGCAGTAGGGATAGCGCCACCGGGGAGCTGTTTTTT CASSRDSATGELFF